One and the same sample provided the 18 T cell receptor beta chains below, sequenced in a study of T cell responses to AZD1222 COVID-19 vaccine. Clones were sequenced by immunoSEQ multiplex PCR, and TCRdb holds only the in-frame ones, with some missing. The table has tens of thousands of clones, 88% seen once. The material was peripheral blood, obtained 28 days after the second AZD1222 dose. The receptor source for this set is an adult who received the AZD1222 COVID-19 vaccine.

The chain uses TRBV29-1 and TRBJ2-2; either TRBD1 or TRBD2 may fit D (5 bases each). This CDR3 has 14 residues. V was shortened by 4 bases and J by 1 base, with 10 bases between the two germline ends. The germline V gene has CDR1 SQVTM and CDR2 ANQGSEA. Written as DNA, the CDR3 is TGCAGCGTTGCTGGGACCAAGAACACCGGGGAGCTGTTTTTT. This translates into CSVAGTKNTGELFF.

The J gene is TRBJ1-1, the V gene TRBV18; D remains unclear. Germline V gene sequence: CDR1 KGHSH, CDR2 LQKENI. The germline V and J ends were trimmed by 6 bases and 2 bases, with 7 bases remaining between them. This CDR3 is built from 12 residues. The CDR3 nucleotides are TGTGCCAGCTCGCAGTCAAACACTGAAGCTTTCTTT. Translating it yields CASSQSNTEAFF.

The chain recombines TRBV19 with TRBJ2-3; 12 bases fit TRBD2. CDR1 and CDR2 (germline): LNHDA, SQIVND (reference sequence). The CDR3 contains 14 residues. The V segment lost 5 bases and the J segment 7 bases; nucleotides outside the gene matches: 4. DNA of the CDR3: TGTGCCAGTAGTCTAGCGGGAGGGGTGAATACGCAGTATTTT. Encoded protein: CASSLAGGVNTQYF.

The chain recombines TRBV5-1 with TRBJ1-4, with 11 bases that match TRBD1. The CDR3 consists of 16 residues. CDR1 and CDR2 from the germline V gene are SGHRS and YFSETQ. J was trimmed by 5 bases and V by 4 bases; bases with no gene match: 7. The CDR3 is CASSRGTGGGNEKLFF. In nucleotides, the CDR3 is TGCGCCAGCAGCAGGGGGACAGGGGGAGGAAATGAAAAACTGTTTTTT.

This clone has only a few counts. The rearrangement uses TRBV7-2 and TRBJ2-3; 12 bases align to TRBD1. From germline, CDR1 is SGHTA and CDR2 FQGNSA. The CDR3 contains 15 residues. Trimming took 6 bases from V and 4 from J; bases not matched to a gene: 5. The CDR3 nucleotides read TGTGCCAGCAGTTCGAGGGACAGGGGGCCAGATACGCAGTATTTT. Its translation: CASSSRDRGPDTQYF.

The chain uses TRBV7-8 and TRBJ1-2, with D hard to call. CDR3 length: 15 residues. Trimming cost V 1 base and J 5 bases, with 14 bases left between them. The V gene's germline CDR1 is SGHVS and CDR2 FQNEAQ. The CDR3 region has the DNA TGTGCCAGCAGCTTAGTCGGGGTAGGGCCATATGGCTACACCTTC. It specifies CASSLVGVGPYGYTF.

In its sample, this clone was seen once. CDR3 region: CASSDGYSYEQYF. CDR3 DNA: TGTGCCAGCAGTGACGGATACTCCTACGAGCAGTACTTC. The chain carries TRBV6-1 and TRBJ2-7; D is uncertain. CDR3 length: 13 residues. Germline CDR1 MNHNS, CDR2 SASEGT. Trimming left V 3 bases short and J 0 bases short, with 6 bases between.

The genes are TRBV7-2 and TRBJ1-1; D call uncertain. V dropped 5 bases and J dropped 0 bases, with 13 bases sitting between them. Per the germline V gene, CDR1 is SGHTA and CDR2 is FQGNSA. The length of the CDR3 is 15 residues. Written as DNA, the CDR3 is TGTGCCAGCAGCCAGTACTGGGCTATGAACACTGAAGCTTTCTTT. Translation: CASSQYWAMNTEAFF.

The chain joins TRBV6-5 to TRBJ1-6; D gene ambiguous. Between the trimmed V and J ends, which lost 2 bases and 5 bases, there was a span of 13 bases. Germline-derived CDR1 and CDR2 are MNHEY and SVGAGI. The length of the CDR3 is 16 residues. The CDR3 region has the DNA TGTGCCAGCAGTTACCACGTGGTGGAGGATAATTCACCCCTCCACTTT. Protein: CASSYHVVEDNSPLHF.

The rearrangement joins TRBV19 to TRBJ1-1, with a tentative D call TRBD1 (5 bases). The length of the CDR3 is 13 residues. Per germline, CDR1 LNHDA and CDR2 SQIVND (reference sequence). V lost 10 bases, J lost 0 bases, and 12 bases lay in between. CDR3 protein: CATSGTLNTEAFF. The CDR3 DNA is TGTGCCACTTCCGGGACCCTGAACACTGAAGCTTTCTTT.

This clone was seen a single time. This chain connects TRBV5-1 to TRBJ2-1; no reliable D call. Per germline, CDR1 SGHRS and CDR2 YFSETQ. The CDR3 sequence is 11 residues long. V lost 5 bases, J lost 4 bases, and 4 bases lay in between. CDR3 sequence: CASRDYNEQFF. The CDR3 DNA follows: TGCGCCAGCAGAGATTACAATGAGCAGTTCTTC.

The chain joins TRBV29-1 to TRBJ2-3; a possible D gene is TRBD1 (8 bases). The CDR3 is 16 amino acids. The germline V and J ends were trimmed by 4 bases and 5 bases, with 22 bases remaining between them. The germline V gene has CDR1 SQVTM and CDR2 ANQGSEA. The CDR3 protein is CSVGGGGQEVRDTQYF. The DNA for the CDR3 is TGCAGCGTTGGAGGCGGGGGACAGGAGGTTAGAGATACGCAGTATTTT.

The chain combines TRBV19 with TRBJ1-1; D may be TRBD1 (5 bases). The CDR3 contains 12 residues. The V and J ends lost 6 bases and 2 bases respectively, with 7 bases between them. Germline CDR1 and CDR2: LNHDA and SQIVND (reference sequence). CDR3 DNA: TGTGCCAGTAGGACAGCCAACACTGAAGCTTTCTTT. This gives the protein CASRTANTEAFF.

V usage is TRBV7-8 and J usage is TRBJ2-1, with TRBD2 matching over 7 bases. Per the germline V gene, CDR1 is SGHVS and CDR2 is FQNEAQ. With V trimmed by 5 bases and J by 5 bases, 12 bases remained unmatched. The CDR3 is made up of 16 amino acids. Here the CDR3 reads CASSQRTRGANNEQFF. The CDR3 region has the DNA TGTGCCAGCAGCCAAAGGACTAGAGGAGCAAACAATGAGCAGTTCTTC.

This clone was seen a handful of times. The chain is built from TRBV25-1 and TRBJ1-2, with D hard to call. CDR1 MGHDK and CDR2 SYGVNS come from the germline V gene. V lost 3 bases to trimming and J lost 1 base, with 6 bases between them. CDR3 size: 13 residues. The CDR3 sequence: CASSDPYNYGYTF. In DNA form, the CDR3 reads TGTGCCAGCAGTGACCCCTATAACTATGGCTACACCTTC.

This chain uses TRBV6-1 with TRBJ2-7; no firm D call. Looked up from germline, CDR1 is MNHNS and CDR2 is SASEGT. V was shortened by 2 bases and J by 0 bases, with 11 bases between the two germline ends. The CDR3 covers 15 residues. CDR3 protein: CASSESIADSYEQYF. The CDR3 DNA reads TGTGCCAGCAGTGAAAGCATAGCTGACTCCTACGAGCAGTACTTC.

The CDR3 nucleotides read TGTGCCAGCAGCGGACAACCTAGGGCCTACAATGAGCAGTTCTTC. Encoded protein: CASSGQPRAYNEQFF. The rearrangement uses TRBV9 and TRBJ2-1; D is uncertain. The germline CDR1 and CDR2 sequences are SGDLS and YYNGEE. The CDR3 is 15 amino acids. V shed 3 bases and J shed 2 bases, with 12 bases lying between them.

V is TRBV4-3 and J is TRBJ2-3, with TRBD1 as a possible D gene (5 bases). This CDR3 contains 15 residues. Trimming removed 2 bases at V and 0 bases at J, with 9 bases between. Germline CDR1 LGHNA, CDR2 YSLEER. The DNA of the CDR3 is TGCGCCAGCAGCCAACAGGGTACTAGCACAGATACGCAGTATTTT. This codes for CASSQQGTSTDTQYF.